The 12 T cell receptor beta chains presented below share a single source sample, sequenced in a study of T cell responses to AZD1222 COVID-19 vaccine. Using immunoSEQ multiplex PCR, the repertoire was profiled, and TCRdb retains in-frame clones only, with some absent. The sample holds 150,000 to 200,000 clones, approximately 90% seen once. Sample: peripheral blood, taken 28 days after the second AZD1222 dose. The receptors shown here come from an adult who received the AZD1222 COVID-19 vaccine.

The J gene is TRBJ2-5, the V gene TRBV5-6, with D perhaps TRBD2 (6 bases). V dropped 4 bases and J dropped 5 bases, with 15 bases sitting between them. CDR3 length equals 14 residues. Per germline, CDR1 SGHDT and CDR2 YYEEEE. In DNA, the CDR3 is TGTGCCAGCAGCCGGGACTTCATCGGGGAGACCCAGTACTTC. Its translation: CASSRDFIGETQYF.

The V gene is TRBV20-1, the J gene TRBJ2-7; D might be TRBD2 (5 bases). V was trimmed by 3 bases and J by 2 bases, leaving 8 bases between them. Germline CDR1 and CDR2: DFQATT and SNEGSKA (reference sequence). The CDR3 is 12 amino acids. This CDR3 reads CSASELAYEQYF. The CDR3 DNA follows: TGCAGTGCTAGTGAACTAGCCTACGAGCAGTACTTC.

The gene calls are TRBV3-1 (or the pseudogene TRBV3-2) and TRBJ2-2; TRBD1 matches at 7 bases. CDR1 and CDR2 from the germline V gene are LGHDT and YNNKEL (reference sequence). After removal of 4 bases from V and 7 bases from J, the junction contained 9 bases not matched to a gene. The length of the CDR3 is 15 residues. CDR3 sequence reads: CASSLGQNYYGELFF. In DNA form, the CDR3 reads TGTGCCAGCAGCCTGGGACAGAACTACTACGGGGAGCTGTTTTTT.

The CDR3 protein is CASSTLASNEQFF. CDR3 coding DNA: TGTGCCAGCAGCACCCTAGCCTCGAATGAGCAGTTCTTC. The J gene is TRBJ2-1, the V gene TRBV5-4, with a possible D match to TRBD2 (5 bases). This CDR3 is 13 amino acids long. Deletions cut 4 bases from V and 7 bases from J, with 12 bases between. The V gene's germline CDR1 is SGHNT and CDR2 YYREEE (reference sequence).

The chain is built from TRBV6-5 and TRBJ1-3; D is undetermined. V shed 0 bases and J shed 0 bases, with 9 bases lying between them. Germline V gene sequence: CDR1 MNHEY, CDR2 SVGAGI. The length of the CDR3 is 16 residues. CDR3 sequence reads: CASSYSLEISGNTIYF. CDR3 bases: TGTGCCAGCAGTTACTCCCTGGAGATCTCTGGAAACACCATATATTTT.

The chain is built from TRBV5-8 and TRBJ2-3; D ambiguous. Looked up from germline, CDR1 is SGHTS and CDR2 is YDEGEE. V lost 5 bases to trimming and J lost 0 bases, with 7 bases between them. The CDR3 runs to 13 residues. CDR3 amino acids: CASRRLSTDTQYF. The CDR3 DNA reads TGTGCCAGCAGAAGGCTAAGCACAGATACGCAGTATTTT.

The rearrangement uses TRBV7-9 and TRBJ1-2, with D possibly matching TRBD1 (5 bases). The V gene's germline CDR1 is SEHNR and CDR2 FQNEAQ (reference sequence). The V end was cut by 5 bases, the J end by 8 bases, with 18 bases between. This CDR3 comprises 14 residues. As DNA, the CDR3 is TGTGCCAGCAGCCCCGGGGGGGTAGTTACGGGCTACACCTTC. This codes for CASSPGGVVTGYTF.

The V gene is TRBV12-3 or TRBV12-4, the J gene TRBJ1-2, with D uncertain. The length of the CDR3 is 13 residues. With 5 bases removed from V and 4 bases from J, the gap between germline ends came to 11 bases. The CDR3 coding sequence is TGTGCCAGCAGTCTTGGACGGACCTATGGCTACACCTTC. This encodes CASSLGRTYGYTF.

V is TRBV2 and J is TRBJ1-3, with unresolved D. Looked up from germline, CDR1 is SNHLY and CDR2 is FYNNEI. The CDR3 covers 17 residues. Trimming removed 0 bases at V and 0 bases at J, with 12 bases between. The CDR3 reads CASSEAGSAVSGNTIYF. DNA for the CDR3: TGTGCCAGCAGTGAAGCGGGCAGCGCTGTCTCTGGAAACACCATATATTTT.

This chain connects TRBV5-1 to TRBJ2-3, with D unresolved. The germline V and J ends were trimmed by 0 bases and 6 bases, with 11 bases remaining between them. The germline gives CDR1 SGHRS, CDR2 YFSETQ. The CDR3 has 14 amino acids. CDR3 loop: CASSLGGPGDTQYF. In DNA form, the CDR3 reads TGCGCCAGCAGCTTGGGTGGTCCTGGGGATACGCAGTATTTT.

The chain recombines TRBV19 with TRBJ2-1, with 11 bases matching TRBD2. With 2 bases clipped from V and 7 bases from J, the junction kept 4 bases outside the gene matches. Germline loops: CDR1 LNHDA, CDR2 SQIVND (reference sequence). The CDR3 extends over 15 amino acids. The CDR3 loop is CASSILAGGGNEQFF. The CDR3 DNA follows: TGTGCCAGTAGTATACTAGCGGGGGGTGGGAATGAGCAGTTCTTC.

On this clone itself: One end of the junction is discordant with germline, which a read error may explain. The chain carries TRBV2 and TRBJ1-2; D may be TRBD1 (6 bases). This CDR3 has 19 residues. Germline lookup yields CDR1 SNHLY and CDR2 FYNNEI. CDR3 DNA: TGTGCCAGCAGCGAAGGAGGGACCTACAGGGTACCCTACAACTATGGCTACACCTTC. Protein product: CASSEGGTYRVPYNYGYTF.